One and the same sample provided the 13 T cell receptor beta chains below, sequenced in a study of blood T cell repertoires in COVID-19. The method was immunoSEQ multiplex PCR; TCRdb's version includes in-frame clones alone and lacks a portion of them. The sample lists around 220,000 clones, around nine tenths occurring once. Sequencing was carried out using peripheral blood. These receptors were collected from a man between 18 and 35 years old with active or convalescent COVID-19.

This clone occurred a few times. The chain links TRBV6-5 to TRBJ2-2; 7 bases are shared with TRBD1. The junction had 6 bases not matched to a gene; V was cut back by 5 bases and J by 6 bases. Per the germline V gene, CDR1 is MNHEY and CDR2 is SVGAGI. This CDR3 has 14 amino acids. This CDR3 is CASSQRQGAGELFF. DNA of the CDR3: TGTGCCAGCAGTCAACGACAGGGAGCCGGGGAGCTGTTTTTT.

The V call is TRBV5-4, the J call TRBJ1-3; 9 bases align to TRBD1. Trimming cost V 4 bases and J 0 bases; bases outside gene matches: 8. CDR1 is SGHNT, CDR2 YYREEE, per germline (reference sequence). CDR3 size: 17 residues. CDR3 loop: CASSTGTGQVSGNTIYF. CDR3 in DNA: TGTGCCAGCAGCACGGGGACAGGGCAGGTCTCTGGAAACACCATATATTTT.

The rearrangement links TRBV5-1 to TRBJ2-2, with D possibly matching TRBD2 (5 bases). Per germline, CDR1 SGHRS and CDR2 YFSETQ. The CDR3 runs 19 residues. Trimming took 5 bases from V and 1 from J, leaving 24 bases between them. The CDR3 is CASRFDRGQTQLNTGELFF. CDR3 in DNA: TGCGCCAGCAGATTTGATAGAGGGCAGACCCAACTGAACACCGGGGAGCTGTTTTTT.

This chain joins TRBV27 and TRBJ1-2; 7 nucleotides line up with TRBD1. This CDR3 spans 13 amino acids. CDR1 MNHEY and CDR2 SMNVEV come from the germline V gene (reference sequence). Trimming cost V 5 bases and J 7 bases; bases outside gene matches: 7. CDR3 DNA sequence: TGTGCCAGCAGTCCACTCGACAGGGCTGGCTACACCTTC. Translated: CASSPLDRAGYTF.

The chain employs TRBV4-3 and TRBJ1-5, with a tentative D call TRBD1 (5 bases). Trimming left V 3 bases short and J 0 bases short, with 9 bases between. Per germline, CDR1 LGHNA and CDR2 YSLEER. This CDR3 has 15 residues. The chain's CDR3 is CASSQTAYSNQPQHF. CDR3 nucleotide sequence: TGCGCCAGCAGCCAGACAGCTTATAGCAATCAGCCCCAGCATTTT.

The chain recombines TRBV7-9 with TRBJ1-2; D not resolved. The germline V and J ends were trimmed by 5 bases and 4 bases, with 14 bases remaining between them. Germline CDR1 and CDR2: SEHNR and FQNEAQ (reference sequence). The CDR3 contains 14 residues. DNA for the CDR3: TGTGCCAGCAGCCCGTCCGGGTTCAGCTATGGCTACACCTTC. Its translation: CASSPSGFSYGYTF.

The chain employs TRBV6-5 and TRBJ2-1; 8 bases line up with TRBD2. CDR3 length: 15 amino acids. The ends lost 2 bases at V and 7 bases at J; junction bases unmatched: 7. Germline CDR1 reads MNHEY; CDR2 reads SVGAGI. The CDR3 DNA follows: TGTGCCAGCAGTTACACGGGACTAGGATTGAATGAGCAGTTCTTC. It specifies CASSYTGLGLNEQFF.

This sequence joins TRBV29-1 and TRBJ2-1; 7 nucleotides match TRBD2. Germline loops: CDR1 SQVTM, CDR2 ANQGSEA. This CDR3 is built from 15 residues. V shed 5 bases and J 0 bases; nucleotides not matched to a gene: 7. The CDR3 nucleotides read TGCAGCGTTTTAAAGGGCGGGGGCTCCTACAATGAGCAGTTCTTC. This codes for CSVLKGGGSYNEQFF.

This clone was seen just once. The chain has TRBV10-3 and TRBJ2-3, with D uncertain. Germline V lookup: CDR1 ENHRY, CDR2 SYGVKD. The CDR3 totals 13 residues. Trimming removed 6 bases from V and 6 bases from J, with 13 bases in between. DNA of the CDR3: TGTGCCATCAGCAACCTTCAACAGGATACGCAGTATTTT. Translating gives CAISNLQQDTQYF.

This chain links TRBV10-3 with TRBJ2-5; 10 nucleotides line up with TRBD2. This CDR3 region has 15 residues. V trimming: 6 bases; J trimming: 4 bases; junction bases outside the gene matches: 8. CDR1 and CDR2 from the germline V gene are ENHRY and SYGVKD. CDR3 residues: CAIRPSGSVGETQYF. In DNA, the CDR3 is TGTGCCATCAGGCCTAGCGGGAGCGTTGGAGAGACCCAGTACTTC.

The chain is built from TRBV4-1 and TRBJ2-7; D possibly corresponds to TRBD2 (5 bases). V was trimmed by 1 base and J by 3 bases, leaving 13 bases between them. Germline V gene lookup returns CDR1 MGHRA and CDR2 YSYEKL. This CDR3 has 15 residues. The chain's CDR3 is CASSQVAGVGYEQYF. The CDR3 DNA reads TGCGCCAGCAGCCAAGTAGCCGGGGTGGGCTACGAGCAGTACTTC.

The rearrangement joins TRBV18 to TRBJ2-1; 10 nucleotides match TRBD2. Germline loops: CDR1 KGHSH, CDR2 LQKENI. The CDR3 contains 16 residues. V shed 3 bases, J shed 5 bases, and the junction held 7 bases outside the gene matches. The CDR3 coding sequence is TGTGCCAGCTCACCTCAAGCGGGAGGGCGCGACAATGAGCAGTTCTTC. Its protein product is CASSPQAGGRDNEQFF.

The chain employs TRBV5-6 and TRBJ2-4; D call uncertain. This CDR3 comprises 17 residues. Trimming left V 0 bases short and J 1 base short, with 14 bases between. Per the germline V gene, CDR1 is SGHDT and CDR2 is YYEEEE. The CDR3: CASSLERQVRAKNIQYF. The CDR3 region has the DNA TGTGCCAGCAGCTTGGAAAGGCAGGTTCGGGCCAAAAACATTCAGTACTTC.